Below, one T cell receptor (beta chain) is given with its context. As yet, its antigen is unknown. Amplification used 60 Vbeta primers and 13 Jbeta primers. Only in-frame clones appear in the TCRdb table, and some are missing; sequencing was by immunoSEQ multiplex PCR. The data show 85,000 to 130,000 clones, approximately 68% seen once. V lost 0 bases and J lost 6; bases outside the gene matches: 10. The germline V gene encodes CDR1 SGHVS and CDR2 FQNEAQ. CDR3 length equals 17 residues. These data originate in a study of cytomegalovirus exposure and HLA in healthy donors. General study findings and limits: The majority of TCR sequences were rare, yet some public TCRs appeared in many donors. According to a later analysis, donors in an Asian-associated ancestry cluster reportedly had fewer N-insertions than the roughly 640-donor mean. Per published reports, the classifier diagnosed cytomegalovirus status with high specificity and sensitivity.

This clonotype was sampled from a woman aged 18-29 years in good health and CMV-seropositive. The material sequenced was PBMCs. The rearrangement links TRBV7-8 to TRBJ1-4; 7 nucleotides line up with TRBD1. Here the CDR3 DNA reads TGTGCCAGCAGCTTAGCCGGACAGGTCATGGGCTATGAAAAACTGTTTTTT. Its protein product is CASSLAGQVMGYEKLFF.